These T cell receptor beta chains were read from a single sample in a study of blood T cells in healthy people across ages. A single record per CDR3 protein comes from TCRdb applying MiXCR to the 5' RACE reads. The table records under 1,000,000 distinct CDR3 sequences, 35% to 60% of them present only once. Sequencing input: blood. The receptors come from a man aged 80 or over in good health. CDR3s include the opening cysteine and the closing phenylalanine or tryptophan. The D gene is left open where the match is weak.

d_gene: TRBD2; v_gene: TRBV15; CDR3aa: CATSKGRASSGANVLTF
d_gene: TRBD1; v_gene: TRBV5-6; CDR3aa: CASSRGQGIATYEQYF
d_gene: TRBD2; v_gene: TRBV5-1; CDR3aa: CASSLGRRERGEQFF
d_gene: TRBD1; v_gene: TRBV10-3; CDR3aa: CAIRKTSLDRGTNTGELFF
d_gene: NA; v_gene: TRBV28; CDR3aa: CASRVGGSGSYEQYF
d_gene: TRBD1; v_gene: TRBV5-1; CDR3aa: CASGRDRSIDTQYF
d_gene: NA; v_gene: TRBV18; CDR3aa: CASSPEQDSNYGYTF
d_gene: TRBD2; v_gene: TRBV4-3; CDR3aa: CASSQELAAETQYF
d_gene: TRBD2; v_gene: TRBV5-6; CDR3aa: CASSLDVAGVYEQYF
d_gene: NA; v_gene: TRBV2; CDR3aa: CASSGAAKNIQYF
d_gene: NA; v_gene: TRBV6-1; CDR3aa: CASSETEGDSGANVLTF
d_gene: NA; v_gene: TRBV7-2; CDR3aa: CASSPGSAETQYF
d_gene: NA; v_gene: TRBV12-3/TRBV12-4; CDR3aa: CASSSPGGGLEKLFF
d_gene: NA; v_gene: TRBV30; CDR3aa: CAWSVGATQETQYF
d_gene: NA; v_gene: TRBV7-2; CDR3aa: CASGGPIRGTDTQYF
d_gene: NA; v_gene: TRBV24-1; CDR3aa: CATSDSRPREGYTF
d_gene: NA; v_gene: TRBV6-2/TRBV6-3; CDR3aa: CASSWGHSRLETQYF
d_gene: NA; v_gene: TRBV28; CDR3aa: CASSPRGSGVQETQYF
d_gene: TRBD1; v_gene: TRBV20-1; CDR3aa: CSARIQGVAEAFF
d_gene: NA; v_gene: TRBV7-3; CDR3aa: CASSSHPCSGQETQYF